A single sample gave rise to the 18 T cell receptor beta chains below, sequenced in a study of CD8 T cells in Susac syndrome (dated by TCRdb to between 2019 and 2020). Libraries were prepared through the immunoSEQ multiplex PCR assay. RNA was extracted using the RNeasy kit, and roughly 0.5 to 1 microgram was reverse transcribed with random hexamers. TCRdb reworked the public reads: Q25 trimming with fastp, MiXCR clone assembly, productive beta chains retained. Here each entry gathers all rows of one CDR3 protein and keeps the most common genes and DNA. In this sample the table shows approximately 120,000 distinct CDR3 sequences, 90% to 95% of which occur a single time. The ten largest make up around 0.24% of the sample. Material: CD8+ T cells from PBMCs. All receptors come from a human donor with multiple sclerosis.

The CDR3 protein is CASSIGSGTYNEQFF. CDR3 in DNA: TGTGCCAGTAGTATAGGTAGCGGAACTTACAATGAGCAGTTCTTC. The chain combines TRBV19 with TRBJ2-1; D perhaps matches TRBD2 (6 bases). The CDR3 totals 15 residues. Trimming cost V 1 base and J 4 bases, with 11 bases left between them. CDR1 and CDR2 from the germline V gene are LNHDA and SQIVND (reference sequence).

The chain couples TRBV4-3 to TRBJ1-1; D unclear. The CDR3 loop spans 13 amino acids. Trimming removed 4 bases from V and 2 bases from J, with 8 bases in between. Per germline, CDR1 LGHNA and CDR2 YSLEER. The chain's CDR3 is CASSLTDNTEAFF. The DNA for the CDR3 is TGCGCCAGCAGCCTTACAGACAACACTGAAGCTTTCTTT.

This clonotype appeared a single time. The J gene is TRBJ2-2, the V gene TRBV7-3; D might be TRBD1 (6 bases). V was shortened by 1 base and J by 4 bases, with 7 bases between the two germline ends. In germline, CDR1 is SGHTA, CDR2 FQGTGA. The CDR3 spans 14 residues. As DNA, the CDR3 is TGTGCCAGCAGCTTAATCAGGGGCACCGGGGAGCTGTTTTTT. Protein product: CASSLIRGTGELFF.

This clonotype was detected once. The chain uses TRBV30 and TRBJ1-1; D unclear. Trimming took off 3 bases at V and 11 bases at J, with 16 bases between the two ends. The CDR3 has 12 amino acids. Germline V gives CDR1 GTSNPN, CDR2 SVGIG (reference sequence). CDR3 residues: CAWSEAGKVAFF. CDR3 nucleotides: TGTGCCTGGAGCGAGGCGGGGAAGGTGGCTTTCTTT.

The chain recombines TRBV19 with TRBJ1-2, with TRBD1 matching 7 bases. Looked up from germline, CDR1 is LNHDA and CDR2 is SQIVND (reference sequence). This CDR3 spans 12 amino acids. V shed 10 bases and J 2 bases; nucleotides not matched to a gene: 4. CDR3 DNA sequence: TGTGCCATTGCGACAGGGAACTATGGCTACACCTTC. Protein product: CAIATGNYGYTF. The entire variable domain, with the rest obtained from reference TRBV19 and TRBJ1-2, is as follows: DGGITQSPKYLFRKEGQNVTLSCEQNLNHDAMYWYRQDPGQGLRLIYYSQIVNDFQKGDIAEGYSVSREKKESFPLTVTSAQKNPTAFYLCAIATGNYGYTFGSGTRLTVV.

V gene TRBV30 combines with J gene TRBJ2-7; 9 bases fit TRBD2. The CDR3 covers 16 residues. V was pared by 0 bases and J by 0 bases, with 6 bases of the junction left unmatched. Germline-derived CDR1 and CDR2 are GTSNPN and SVGIG (reference sequence). The CDR3 nucleotides are TGTGCCTGGAGTGTTGGCCTAGCGGGAAACTCCTACGAGCAGTACTTC. Encoded protein: CAWSVGLAGNSYEQYF.

The CDR3 reads CSATVVNEQFF. DNA of the CDR3: TGCAGTGCTACTGTAGTTAATGAGCAGTTCTTC. J is TRBJ2-1 and V is TRBV20-1; D remains unclear. This CDR3 has 11 amino acids. In germline, CDR1 is DFQATT, CDR2 SNEGSKA (reference sequence). With 4 bases removed from V and 7 bases from J, the gap between germline ends came to 8 bases.

V is TRBV27 and J is TRBJ1-5; 9 nucleotides align to TRBD1. The germline V gene has CDR1 MNHEY and CDR2 SMNVEV (reference sequence). Germline trimming cut 0 bases from V and 7 bases from J; bases unmatched to any gene: 1. This CDR3 is built from 14 residues. The DNA for the CDR3 is TGTGCCAGCAGTTTATCCGGGACAGGGCAGCCCCAGCATTTT. Amino acid sequence: CASSLSGTGQPQHF.

This clonotype has a single count. The chain couples TRBV2 to TRBJ2-5, with TRBD1 matching 7 bases. V lost 2 bases, J lost 5 bases, and 8 bases stayed unmatched. Germline assignment: CDR1 SNHLY and CDR2 FYNNEI. The CDR3 has 15 amino acids. The DNA for the CDR3 is TGTGCCAGCAGTGAATGGGGTGGGACAGCGGAGACCCAGTACTTC. Its protein is CASSEWGGTAETQYF. The variable domain in full, completed from reference TRBV2 and TRBJ2-5, reads EPEVTQTPSHQVTQMGQEVILRCVPISNHLYFYWYRQILGQKVEFLVSFYNNEISEKSEIFDDQFSVERPDGSNFTLKIRSTKLEDSAMYFCASSEWGGTAETQYFGPGTRLLVL.

The CDR3 region is CASSPDTYNEQFF. In nucleotides, the CDR3 is TGTGCCAGTAGCCCCGACACTTACAATGAGCAGTTCTTC. The J gene is TRBJ2-1, the V gene TRBV19; D gene ambiguous. Between the trimmed V and J ends, which lost 6 bases and 4 bases, there was a span of 10 bases. Germline V gene lookup returns CDR1 LNHDA and CDR2 SQIVND (reference sequence). This CDR3 is 13 amino acids long.

This chain links TRBV19 with TRBJ2-7; D is undetermined. V was cut by 1 base and J by 1 base, with 11 bases left in between. The CDR3 runs to 15 residues. In germline, CDR1 is LNHDA, CDR2 SQIVND (reference sequence). CDR3 protein: CASSIGPTESYEQYF. As DNA, the CDR3 is TGTGCCAGTAGTATAGGGCCGACGGAGTCCTACGAGCAGTACTTC.

On this clonotype: Because it lacks the conserved phenylalanine or tryptophan at the end, this CDR3 is likely a read error. The chain employs TRBV24-1 and TRBJ2-1, with D possibly matching TRBD2 (6 bases). Germline CDR1 KGHDR, CDR2 SFDVKD. V was clipped by 3 bases and J by 7 bases, with 15 bases between them. The CDR3 spans 15 residues. CDR3 nucleotide sequence: TGTGCCACCAGTGATATGACTAGGGCACTGAATGAGCAGTTCTGC. Translation gives CATSDMTRALNEQFC.

The V and J genes are TRBV27 and TRBJ1-5; no reliable D call. CDR3 length: 13 residues. The germline gives CDR1 MNHEY, CDR2 SMNVEV (reference sequence). Trimming pared 5 bases from V and 6 bases from J, leaving 11 bases between. CDR3 loop: CASSGAMGQPQHF. CDR3 bases: TGTGCCAGCAGTGGAGCGATGGGTCAGCCCCAGCATTTT.

Here the CDR3 reads CASSLGLAETDTQYF. The CDR3 DNA reads TGTGCCAGCAGCTTGGGGCTAGCGGAGACAGATACGCAGTATTTT. The V call is TRBV5-6, the J call TRBJ2-3, with TRBD2 identical over 7 bases. Trimming cost V 0 bases and J 3 bases; bases outside gene matches: 4. The germline V gene encodes CDR1 SGHDT and CDR2 YYEEEE. CDR3 length: 15 residues. Together with reference TRBV5-6 and TRBJ2-3, the CDR3 gives the full variable domain: DAGVTQSPTHLIKTRGQQVTLRCSPKSGHDTVSWYQQALGQGPQFIFQYYEEEERQRGNFPDRFSGHQFPNYSSELNVNALLLGDSALYLCASSLGLAETDTQYFGPGTRLTVL.

The chain carries TRBV6-2 or TRBV6-3 and TRBJ1-1; the D gene is possibly TRBD1 (5 bases). V was cut by 0 bases and J by 6 bases, with 17 bases left in between. Germline CDR1 and CDR2: MNHEY and SVGEGT. The CDR3 loop spans 16 amino acids. DNA for the CDR3: TGTGCCAGCAGTTACTCGAATTACGGGGGTAGGGCTGAAGCTTTCTTT. Translation: CASSYSNYGGRAEAFF.

The rearrangement joins TRBV29-1 to TRBJ1-2, with D unclear. Germline V gives CDR1 SQVTM, CDR2 ANQGSEA. The V end was cut by 4 bases, the J end by 4 bases, with 7 bases between. The CDR3 contains 11 residues. The CDR3 spells CSVVESYGYTF. The CDR3 nucleotides read TGCAGCGTTGTTGAGTCCTATGGCTACACCTTC.

Written as DNA, the CDR3 is TGTGCCAGCAGTTGGTCGACAGGGACCTACGAGCAGTACTTC. Its protein product is CASSWSTGTYEQYF. This rearrangement joins TRBV27 to TRBJ2-7; 7 nucleotides align to TRBD1. The V segment lost 4 bases and the J segment 2 bases; nucleotides outside the gene matches: 5. The CDR3 runs 14 residues. Germline CDR1 MNHEY, CDR2 SMNVEV (reference sequence).

The J gene is TRBJ2-5, the V gene TRBV24-1, with TRBD1 matching 8 bases. Germline CDR1 KGHDR, CDR2 SFDVKD. After removal of 0 bases from V and 4 bases from J, the junction contained 9 bases not matched to a gene. The CDR3 runs 17 residues. The CDR3 bases are TGTGCCACCAGTGATTTGTTCCGCGGACAGGGAATAGAGACCCAGTACTTC. Encoded protein: CATSDLFRGQGIETQYF.